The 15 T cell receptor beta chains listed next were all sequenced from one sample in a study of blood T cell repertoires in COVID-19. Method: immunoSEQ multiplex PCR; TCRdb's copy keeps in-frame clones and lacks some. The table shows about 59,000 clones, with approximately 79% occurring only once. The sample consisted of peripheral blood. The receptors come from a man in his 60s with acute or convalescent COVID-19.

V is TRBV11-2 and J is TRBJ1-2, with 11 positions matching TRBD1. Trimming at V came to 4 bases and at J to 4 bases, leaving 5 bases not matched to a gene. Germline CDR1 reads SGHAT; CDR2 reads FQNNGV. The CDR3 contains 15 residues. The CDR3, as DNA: TGTGCCAGCAGCTCCGGGACAGGGGGGATCTATGGCTACACCTTC. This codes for CASSSGTGGIYGYTF.

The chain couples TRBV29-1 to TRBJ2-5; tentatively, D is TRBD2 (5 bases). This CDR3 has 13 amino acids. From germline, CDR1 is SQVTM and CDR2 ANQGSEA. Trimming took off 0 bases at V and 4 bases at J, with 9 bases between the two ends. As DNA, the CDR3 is TGCAGCGTTGAAGACAGGAGGACAGAGACCCAGTACTTC. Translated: CSVEDRRTETQYF. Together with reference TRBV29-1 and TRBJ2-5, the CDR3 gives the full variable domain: SAVISQKPSRDICQRGTSLTIQCQVDSQVTMMFWYRQQPGQSLTLIATANQGSEATYESGFVIDKFPISRPNLTFSTLTVSNMSPEDSSIYLCSVEDRRTETQYFGPGTRLLVL.

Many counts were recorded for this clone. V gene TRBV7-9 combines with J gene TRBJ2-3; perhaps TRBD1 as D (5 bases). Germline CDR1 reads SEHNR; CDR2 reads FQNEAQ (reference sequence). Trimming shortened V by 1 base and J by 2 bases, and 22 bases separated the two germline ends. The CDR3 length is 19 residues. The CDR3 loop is CASSLGQFSFPTSTDTQYF. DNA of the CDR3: TGTGCCAGCAGCTTAGGACAGTTTTCGTTCCCAACTTCCACAGATACGCAGTATTTT.

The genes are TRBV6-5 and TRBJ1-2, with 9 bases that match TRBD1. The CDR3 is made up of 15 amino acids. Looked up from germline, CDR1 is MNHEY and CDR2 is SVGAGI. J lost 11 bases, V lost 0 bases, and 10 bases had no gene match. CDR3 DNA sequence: TGTGCCAGCAGTTACTCGGGGGGGACAGGGTGGATTTACACCTTC. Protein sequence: CASSYSGGTGWIYTF.

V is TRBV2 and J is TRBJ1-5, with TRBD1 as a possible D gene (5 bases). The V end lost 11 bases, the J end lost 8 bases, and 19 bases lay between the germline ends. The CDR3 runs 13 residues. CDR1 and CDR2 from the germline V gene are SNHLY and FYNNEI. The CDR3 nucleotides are TGTGCCTCCTCTACCGGGGGTCAGAAGCCCCAGCATTTT. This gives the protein CASSTGGQKPQHF.

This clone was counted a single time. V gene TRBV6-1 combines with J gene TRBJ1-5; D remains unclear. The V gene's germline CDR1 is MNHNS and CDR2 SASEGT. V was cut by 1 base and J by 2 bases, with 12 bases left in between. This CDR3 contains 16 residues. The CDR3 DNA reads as TGTGCCAGCAGTGAAGAAGGAGTTTACGGCAATCAGCCCCAGCATTTT. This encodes CASSEEGVYGNQPQHF.

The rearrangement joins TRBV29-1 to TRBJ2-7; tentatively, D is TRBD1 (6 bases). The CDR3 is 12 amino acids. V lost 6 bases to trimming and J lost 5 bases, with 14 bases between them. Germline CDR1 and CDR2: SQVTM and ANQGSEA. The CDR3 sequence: CSVSGQGNEQYF. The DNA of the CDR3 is TGCAGCGTCTCGGGACAAGGTAACGAGCAGTACTTC.

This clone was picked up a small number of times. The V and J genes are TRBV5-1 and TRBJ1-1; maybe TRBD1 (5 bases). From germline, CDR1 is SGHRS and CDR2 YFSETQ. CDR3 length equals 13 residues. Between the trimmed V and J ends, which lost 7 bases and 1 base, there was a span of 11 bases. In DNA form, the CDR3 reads TGCGCCAGCGCAAAAGGGGAGAACACTGAAGCTTTCTTT. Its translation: CASAKGENTEAFF.

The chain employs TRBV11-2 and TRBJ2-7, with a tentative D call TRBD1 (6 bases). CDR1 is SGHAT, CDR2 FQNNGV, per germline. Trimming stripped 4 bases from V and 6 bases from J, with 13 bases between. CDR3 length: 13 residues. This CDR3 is CASSYTGFGEQYF. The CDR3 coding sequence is TGTGCCAGCAGCTACACAGGGTTTGGCGAGCAGTACTTC.

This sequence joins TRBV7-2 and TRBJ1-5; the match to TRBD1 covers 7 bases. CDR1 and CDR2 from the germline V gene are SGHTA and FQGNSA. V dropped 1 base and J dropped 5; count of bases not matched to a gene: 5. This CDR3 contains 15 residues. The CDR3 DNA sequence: TGTGCCAGCAGCTTAGAAGGGACAGCAGATCAGCCCCAGCATTTT. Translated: CASSLEGTADQPQHF.

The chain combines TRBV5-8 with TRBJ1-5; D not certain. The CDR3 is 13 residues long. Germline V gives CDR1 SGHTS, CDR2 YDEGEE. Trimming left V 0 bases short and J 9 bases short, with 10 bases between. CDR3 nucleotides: TGTGCCAGCAGCTTGGCTTCCTCGGGGCCCCAGCATTTT. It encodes CASSLASSGPQHF.

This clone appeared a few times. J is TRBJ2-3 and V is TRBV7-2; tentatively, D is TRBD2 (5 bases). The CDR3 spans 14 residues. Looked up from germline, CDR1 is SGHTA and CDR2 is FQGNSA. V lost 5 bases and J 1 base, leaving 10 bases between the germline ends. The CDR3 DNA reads TGTGCCAGCAGCCCGAGGACTCGCACAGATACGCAGTATTTT. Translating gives CASSPRTRTDTQYF.

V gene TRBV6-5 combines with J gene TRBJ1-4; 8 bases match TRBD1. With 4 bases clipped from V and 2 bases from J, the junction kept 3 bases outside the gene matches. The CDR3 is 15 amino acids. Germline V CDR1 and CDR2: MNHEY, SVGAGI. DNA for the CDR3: TGTGCCAGCAGTTCAGGGGGCGCGACTAATGAAAAACTGTTTTTT. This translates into CASSSGGATNEKLFF.

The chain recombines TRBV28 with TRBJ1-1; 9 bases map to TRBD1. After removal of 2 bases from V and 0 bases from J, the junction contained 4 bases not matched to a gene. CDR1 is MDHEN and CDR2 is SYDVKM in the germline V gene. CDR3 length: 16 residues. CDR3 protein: CASSLAGQGLNTEAFF. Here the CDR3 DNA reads TGTGCCAGCAGTTTAGCGGGACAGGGATTGAACACTGAAGCTTTCTTT.

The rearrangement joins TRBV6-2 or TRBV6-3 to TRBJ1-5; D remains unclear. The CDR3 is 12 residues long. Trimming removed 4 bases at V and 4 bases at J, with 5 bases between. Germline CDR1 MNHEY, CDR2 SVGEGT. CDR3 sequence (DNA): TGTGCCAGCAGTTGGGCTAATCAGCCCCAGCATTTT. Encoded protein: CASSWANQPQHF.